This T cell receptor beta chain was captured in a study of T-cell reconstitution after alpha-beta-depleted transplantation in children. The CDR3 is 15 amino acids. Germline-derived CDR1 and CDR2 are SSHAT and FNYEAQ (reference sequence). This clonotype was counted ten times or more. At one end the junction does not follow the germline gene, possibly because of a read error. A library of TCRbeta sequences, prepared with unique molecular identifiers, was generated. TCRdb recomputed calls from the PCR reads with MiXCR, one row per CDR3 protein. The table includes 500,000 to 650,000 distinct CDR3 sequences, under 15% detected once.

This clonotype was obtained from a male patient aged 10 to 17 who had a stem cell transplant for acute myeloid leukemia, so the T cells may come from the graft donor. V and J are TRBV7-7 and TRBJ2-1; 8 positions match TRBD2. The material was PBMCs, mostly from graft donor cells, obtained 360 days after TCRalphabeta/CD19-depleted stem cell transplant. The CDR3 loop reads CASSPSGSRDNEQFF. Here the CDR3 DNA reads TGTGCTAGCAGCCCGAGCGGGAGTAGGGACAATGAGCAGTTCTTC.